The rows below give T cell receptor beta chains drawn from one sample of a study of human T cells and chemical hapten exposure. Each CDR3 protein gets one entry after TCRdb re-called the RACE reads with MiXCR. The sample carries 49,000 or so distinct CDR3 sequences, roughly 4.1% recorded once. The sequenced sample consisted of whole blood. Every receptor here comes from a human donor in good health. Some clones in this sample may be carry-over from other donors' samples. Each CDR3 is given with its conserved first and last residue. D genes are given only for firm matches. A clone size is listed for some rows: how often the clone was seen (once, few, many), or a class if it is expanded.

J | D | V | size | DNA | CDR3
TRBJ2-4 | TRBD2 | TRBV7-8 | few | TGTGCCAGCAGCTTAGCGCTGCGGGGGTCCGGGGATCCAGCCAAAAACATTCAGTACTTC | CASSLALRGSGDPAKNIQYF
TRBJ2-3 | NA | TRBV20-1 | many | TGCAGTGCTAGAGATAGGAGCAATCTTCCGACAGATACGCAGTATTTT | CSARDRSNLPTDTQYF
TRBJ2-2 | NA | TRBV11-2 | NA | TGTGCCAGCAGCCCAAGCCTCCGACTGTCCGGGGAGCTGTTTTTT | CASSPSLRLSGELFF
TRBJ2-5 | NA | TRBV10-1 | many | TGCGCCAGCAGTCGAGAACGGGGGATCCAAGAGACCCAGTACTTC | CASSRERGIQETQYF
TRBJ2-7 | TRBD2 | TRBV25-1 | few | TGTGCCAGCAGTGAATATTCGGGGGGACTAGCGGGAGAGAGGGAGCAGTACTTC | CASSEYSGGLAGEREQYF
TRBJ2-4 | NA | TRBV5-8 | NA | TGTGCCAGCAGCTTGGCTCTACGAGCGAGGGCCAAAAACATTCAGTACTTC | CASSLALRARAKNIQYF
TRBJ1-4 | NA | TRBV6-5 | NA | TGTGCCAGCAGTTACGAGGCAGGGAATGAAAAACTGTTTTTT | CASSYEAGNEKLFF
TRBJ1-6 | TRBD1 | TRBV6-5 | many | TGTGCCAGCAGCCCCGGGACAGGGGCAGGATATAATTCACCCCTCCACTTT | CASSPGTGAGYNSPLHF
TRBJ1-3 | NA | TRBV7-9 | many | TGTGCCAGCGGGTCGAGCGGCACTATCTCTGGAAACACCATATATTTT | CASGSSGTISGNTIYF
TRBJ1-4 | TRBD1 | TRBV10-2 | NA | TGCGCCAGCAGAGTCGGACAGGGGCCTAATGAAAAACTGTTTTTT | CASRVGQGPNEKLFF
TRBJ2-1 | NA | TRBV14 | many | TGTGCCAGCAGCCCGTACAGATACAATGAGCAGTTCTTC | CASSPYRYNEQFF
TRBJ2-7 | NA | TRBV5-1 | many | TGCGCCAGCAGATTTCAGGGAGGCGAGCAGTACTTC | CASRFQGGEQYF
TRBJ2-3 | NA | TRBV29-1 | many | TGCAGCGTTGAAGCTAGCACAGATACGCAGTATTTT | CSVEASTDTQYF
TRBJ2-1 | TRBD2 | TRBV7-7 | NA | TGTGCTATTCCACTATGGCCCAAAACTAGCGGAATAGACAATGAGCAGTTCTTC | CAIPLWPKTSGIDNEQFF
TRBJ1-4 | NA | TRBV3-1 | many | TGTGCCAGCAGCCAGCGCCCCAGTCCCGGAGAAAAACTGTTTTTT | CASSQRPSPGEKLFF
TRBJ1-1 | NA | TRBV7-9 | many | TGTGCCAGCACCCACCCGAACACTGAAGCTTTCTTT | CASTHPNTEAFF
TRBJ2-7 | NA | TRBV2 | few | TGTGCCAGCAGTGAAAACGGCCGGCGGCAGTACTTC | CASSENGRRQYF
TRBJ1-2 | TRBD1 | TRBV6-2/TRBV6-3 | many | TGTGCCAGCAGACCGGGGGCAGGGGGCTTAAACTATGGCTACACCTTC | CASRPGAGGLNYGYTF
TRBJ2-1 | NA | TRBV5-1 | many | TGCGCCAGCAGCACGCCGGACTCTACAGCGGCGGGAGAGCAGTTCTTC | CASSTPDSTAAGEQFF
TRBJ1-4 | NA | TRBV9 | many | TGTGCCAGCAGCGTAAGACAGAATGAAAAACTGTTTTTT | CASSVRQNEKLFF
TRBJ2-3 | TRBD2 | TRBV6-2/TRBV6-3 | many | TGTGCCAGCAGTTACCCTAGCGGGAAGGACACAGATACGCAGTATTTT | CASSYPSGKDTDTQYF
TRBJ2-5 | NA | TRBV12-3/TRBV12-4 | many | TGTGCCAGCAGGTTCTCGCGGGACCCTCTTCAGTACTTC | CASRFSRDPLQYF
TRBJ2-4 | TRBD2 | TRBV7-8 | NA | TGTGCCAGCAGCGGCCGACTAGCGGGGCTAGCCAAAAACATTCAGTACTTC | CASSGRLAGLAKNIQYF
TRBJ2-1 | TRBD2 | TRBV12-3/TRBV12-4 | few | TGTGCCAGCAGTTCGGGACTAGCGTTGCCCACTGAGCAGTTCTTC | CASSSGLALPTEQFF
TRBJ2-7 | TRBD1 | TRBV28 | NA | TGTGCCAGCAGTCCACGGGGACAGGGGTCCCACGAGCAGTACTTC | CASSPRGQGSHEQYF
TRBJ2-1 | NA | TRBV27 | many | TGTGCCAGCAGTTTACGAGAAAACAATGAGCAGTTCTTC | CASSLRENNEQFF
TRBJ1-1 | NA | TRBV6-1 | NA | TGTGCCAGCAGTGGTCGGGGGGCGCAGGTCACTGAAGCTTTCTTT | CASSGRGAQVTEAFF
TRBJ2-3 | NA | TRBV7-2 | few | TGTGCCAGCAGCCCACAGACTTCCACAGATACGCAGTATTTT | CASSPQTSTDTQYF
TRBJ2-1 | TRBD2 | TRBV13 | few | TGTGCCAGCAGCACCGGGAGGGGGGTGGGCAATGAGCAGTTCTTC | CASSTGRGVGNEQFF
TRBJ1-3 | NA | TRBV29-1 | many | TGCAGCGTTGTACCGGGAGTCAGGCACTCTGGAAACACCATATATTTT | CSVVPGVRHSGNTIYF
TRBJ2-1 | NA | TRBV28 | many | TGTGCCAGCAGTTTAACCAGCCCGAATGAGCAGTTCTTC | CASSLTSPNEQFF
TRBJ1-3 | NA | TRBV5-4 | many | TGTGCCAGCAGCTTAGGGGGAGTTCCTGGAAACACCATATATTTT | CASSLGGVPGNTIYF
TRBJ2-5 | TRBD2 | TRBV7-2 | few | TGTGCCAGCAGCCCCTGGACTAGCGGGAGGGCCGTTGGCCAAGAGACCCAGTACTTC | CASSPWTSGRAVGQETQYF
TRBJ2-5 | NA | TRBV25-1 | many | TGTGCCAGCAGTGATCGGACCCTAAGGACCCAGTACTTC | CASSDRTLRTQYF
TRBJ1-2 | NA | TRBV5-1 | NA | TGCGCCAGCAGCTTCGGGGGCAAAAACTATGGCTACACCTTC | CASSFGGKNYGYTF
TRBJ1-1 | NA | TRBV12-3/TRBV12-4 | few | TGTGCCAGCAGTTTCCTCGGGCCCAATGAAGCTTTCTTT | CASSFLGPNEAFF
TRBJ2-3 | NA | TRBV29-1 | many | TGCGTCGGGACTGAACGAACAGATACGCAGTATTTT | CVGTERTDTQYF
TRBJ1-2 | NA | TRBV5-6 | many | TGTGCCAGCAGCCCAGACAGGACAGCTAACTATGGCTACACCTTC | CASSPDRTANYGYTF
TRBJ2-7 | TRBD2 | TRBV28 | few | TGTGCCAGCAGCGCAGGGAGGGGCTACGAGCAGTACTTC | CASSAGRGYEQYF
TRBJ2-4 | TRBD2 | TRBV6-2/TRBV6-3 | few | TGTGCCAGCAGTTCGGGACTAGCGGGAGGACGGGGGGCCAAAAACATTCAGTACTTC | CASSSGLAGGRGAKNIQYF
TRBJ1-1 | NA | TRBV9 | few | TGTGCCAGCAGCGCCTCCAGGGCCATGAACACTGAAGCTTTCTTT | CASSASRAMNTEAFF
TRBJ2-3 | NA | TRBV6-5 | many | TGTGCCAGCAGGGGAGCCCTTAGCACAGATACGCAGTATTTT | CASRGALSTDTQYF
TRBJ2-1 | TRBD1 | TRBV2 | many | TGTGCCAGCAGTGTTGCGTTAGGGGGCGATGAGCAGTTCTTC | CASSVALGGDEQFF
TRBJ2-3 | TRBD2 | TRBV7-8 | NA | TGTGCCAGCAGCTTAAGCGGGGGACTCGCCCTAGCGGCGGGACGCACAGATACGCAGTATTTT | CASSLSGGLALAAGRTDTQYF
TRBJ2-7 | NA | TRBV5-5 | few | TGTGCCAGCAGTCGAGGAACAGTTCAACGGGAGCAGTACTTC | CASSRGTVQREQYF
TRBJ2-3 | NA | TRBV9 | few | TGTGCCAGCTTAACCCAGGACAGATGTTCCCTTCCTAGCACAGATACGCAGTATTTT | CASLTQDRCSLPSTDTQYF
TRBJ2-2 | NA | TRBV29-1 | many | TGCAGCGTTTCCCAGGGAGACACCGGGGAGCTGTTTTTT | CSVSQGDTGELFF
TRBJ2-7 | NA | TRBV6-5 | many | TGTGCCAGCAGACGCGTGGGGGAGCAGTACTTC | CASRRVGEQYF
TRBJ1-5 | NA | TRBV19 | NA | TGTGCCAGTAGTTCGCCCTACAGGGACGTAAGCCAGCCCCAGCATTTT | CASSSPYRDVSQPQHF
TRBJ2-7 | TRBD2 | TRBV14 | many | TGTGCCAGCAGCCAACCCGCGGGAGGGGGCGAGCAGTACTTC | CASSQPAGGGEQYF